This TCR beta chain emerged from a study of technical replicates of blood from a handful of donors. CDR3 size: 16 residues. Trimming cost V 5 bases and J 5 bases; bases outside gene matches: 9. The germline V gene has CDR1 PRHDT and CDR2 FYEKMQ (reference sequence). Assay: immunoSEQ multiplex PCR; the TCRdb copy retains only in-frame clones and omits some. The data contain about 80,000 clones, around 94% of them seen just once; the ten biggest clones take up 0.38%. Sequencing was carried out using T cells isolated from PBMCs. The chain has TRBV13 and TRBJ2-5; 12 bases line up with TRBD2. The receptor was isolated from a human donor in good health. DNA for the CDR3: TGTGCCAGCAGCCACGGACTAGCGGGATCGAGGGAGACCCAGTACTTC. Its translation: CASSHGLAGSRETQYF.